This TCR beta chain came from a study of Ad26.COV2.S vaccination and SARS-CoV-2 variants. Overall study context: Each vaccinee took Ad26.COV2.S intramuscularly, once or twice 56 days apart.

This table comes from immunoSEQ multiplex PCR, and its TCRdb copy is limited to in-frame clones, with some not included. The sample shows some 450,000 clones, about 90% of them seen only once. Treatment specified: around 19 received Ad26.COV2.S at low or high dose, single or two shots; roughly five received placebo; per-sample allocation not given. Sample collection was performed on day 63 after the first vaccine or placebo injection. Donation came from an adult in Boston who was aged 18-55 years. An Ad26 vector carrying the Wuhan-strain SARS-CoV-2 spike served as the vaccine. The specimen was peripheral blood, collected in a trial of Ad26.COV2.S vaccine versus placebo. The receptor was derived from a person between 18 and 59 years old who received the Ad26.COV2.S COVID-19 vaccine or a placebo.

Here the CDR3 DNA reads TGTGCCAGTGAAATCCGGGACAGGTTTTCGAACACTGAAGCTTTCTTT. This gives the protein CASEIRDRFSNTEAFF. The chain joins TRBV19 to TRBJ1-1; 8 nucleotides agree with TRBD1. Germline values: CDR1 LNHDA, CDR2 SQIVND (reference sequence). The CDR3 covers 16 residues. The trim removed 8 bases at V and 1 base at J, leaving 12 bases unmatched.